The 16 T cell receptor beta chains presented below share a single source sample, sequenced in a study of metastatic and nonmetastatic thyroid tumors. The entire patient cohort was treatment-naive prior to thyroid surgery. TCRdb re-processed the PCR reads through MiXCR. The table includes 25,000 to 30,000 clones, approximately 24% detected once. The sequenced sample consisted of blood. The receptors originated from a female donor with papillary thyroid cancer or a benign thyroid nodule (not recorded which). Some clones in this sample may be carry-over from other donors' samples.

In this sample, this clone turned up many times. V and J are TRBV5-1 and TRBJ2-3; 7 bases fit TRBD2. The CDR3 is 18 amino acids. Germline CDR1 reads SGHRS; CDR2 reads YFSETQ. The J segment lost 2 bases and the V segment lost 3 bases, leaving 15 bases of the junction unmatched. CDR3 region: CASSYGGVARGPTDTQYF. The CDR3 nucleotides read TGCGCCAGCAGCTATGGGGGGGTCGCCCGGGGCCCCACAGATACGCAGTATTTT.

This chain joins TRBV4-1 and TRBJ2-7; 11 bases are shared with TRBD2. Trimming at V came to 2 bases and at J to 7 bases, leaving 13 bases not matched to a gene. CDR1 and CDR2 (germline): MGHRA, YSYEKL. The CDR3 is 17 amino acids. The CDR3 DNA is TGCGCCAGCAGCCAACACCCCGTAGCGGGAGGGCCTCGAGAGCAGTACTTC. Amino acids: CASSQHPVAGGPREQYF.

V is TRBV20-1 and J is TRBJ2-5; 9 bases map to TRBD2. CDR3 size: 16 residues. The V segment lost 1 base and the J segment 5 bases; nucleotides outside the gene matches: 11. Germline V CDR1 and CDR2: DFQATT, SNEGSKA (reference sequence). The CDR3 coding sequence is TGCAGTGCTAGAGGGCTAGCGGGATCCTCCCTGGAGACCCAGTACTTC. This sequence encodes CSARGLAGSSLETQYF.

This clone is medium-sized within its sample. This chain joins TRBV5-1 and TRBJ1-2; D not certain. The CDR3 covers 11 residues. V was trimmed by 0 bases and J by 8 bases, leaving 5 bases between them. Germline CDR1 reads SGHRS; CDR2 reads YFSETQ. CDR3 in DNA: TGCGCCAGCAGCTTGGTAGGGGGCTACACCTTC. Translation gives CASSLVGGYTF.

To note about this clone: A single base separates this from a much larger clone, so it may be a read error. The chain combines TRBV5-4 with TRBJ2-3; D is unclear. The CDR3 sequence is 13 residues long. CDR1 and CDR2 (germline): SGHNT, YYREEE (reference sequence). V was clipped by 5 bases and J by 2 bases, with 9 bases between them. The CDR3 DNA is TGTGCCAGCAGTCGAAGAGTCACAGATACGCAGTATTTT. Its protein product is CASSRRVTDTQYF.

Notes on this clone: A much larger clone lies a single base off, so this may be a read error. CDR3 protein: CASSLGGFSYNERFF. Here the CDR3 DNA reads TGTGCCAGCAGCTTGGGGGGGTTCTCCTACAATGAGCGGTTCTTC. This chain uses TRBV5-5 with TRBJ2-1; D assignment may be TRBD1 or TRBD2 (5 bases each). This CDR3 region has 15 residues. Germline V lookup: CDR1 SGHKS, CDR2 YYEKEE (reference sequence).

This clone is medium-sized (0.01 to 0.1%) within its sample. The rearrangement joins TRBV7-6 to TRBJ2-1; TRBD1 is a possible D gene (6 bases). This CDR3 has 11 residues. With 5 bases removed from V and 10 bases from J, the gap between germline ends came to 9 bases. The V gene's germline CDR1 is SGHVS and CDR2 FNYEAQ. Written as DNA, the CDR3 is TGTGCCAGCAGCCCCGGGACAGAGCAGTTCTTC. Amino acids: CASSPGTEQFF. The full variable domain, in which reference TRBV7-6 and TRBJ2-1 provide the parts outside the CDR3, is GAGVSQSPRYKVTKRGQDVALRCDPISGHVSLYWYRQALGQGPEFLTYFNYEAQQDKSGLPNDRFSAERPEGSISTLTIQRTEQRDSAMYRCASSPGTEQFFGPGTRLTVL.

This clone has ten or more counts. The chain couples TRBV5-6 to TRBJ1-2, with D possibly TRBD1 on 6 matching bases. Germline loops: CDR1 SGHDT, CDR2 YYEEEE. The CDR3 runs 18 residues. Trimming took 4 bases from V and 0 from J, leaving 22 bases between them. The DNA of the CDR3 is TGTGCCAGCAGCCCCCCCCGCAGGGGTTTATTAGCTAACTATGGCTACACCTTC. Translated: CASSPPRRGLLANYGYTF. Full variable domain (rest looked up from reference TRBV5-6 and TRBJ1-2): DAGVTQSPTHLIKTRGQQVTLRCSPKSGHDTVSWYQQALGQGPQFIFQYYEEEERQRGNFPDRFSGHQFPNYSSELNVNALLLGDSALYLCASSPPRRGLLANYGYTFGSGTRLTVV.

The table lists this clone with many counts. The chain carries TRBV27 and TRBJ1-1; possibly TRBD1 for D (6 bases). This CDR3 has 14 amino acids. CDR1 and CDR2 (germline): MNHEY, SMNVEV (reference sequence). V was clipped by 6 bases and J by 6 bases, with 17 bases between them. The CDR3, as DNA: TGTGCCAGCAGATTTGGCAGGGGTTTAGCTGAAGCTTTCTTT. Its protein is CASRFGRGLAEAFF.

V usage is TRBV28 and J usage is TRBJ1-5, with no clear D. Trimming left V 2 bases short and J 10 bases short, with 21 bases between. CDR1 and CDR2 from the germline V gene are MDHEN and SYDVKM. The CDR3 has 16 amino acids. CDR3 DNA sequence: TGTGCCAGCAGTTTAATGGGAGGCGAGGGCAGTCATCCCCAGCATTTT. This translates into CASSLMGGEGSHPQHF. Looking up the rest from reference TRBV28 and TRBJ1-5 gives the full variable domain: DVKVTQSSRYLVKRTGEKVFLECVQDMDHENMFWYRQDPGLGLRLIYFSYDVKMKEKGDIPEGYSVSREKKERFSLILESASTNQTSMYLCASSLMGGEGSHPQHFGDGTRLSIL.

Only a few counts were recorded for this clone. This CDR3 reads CASRATGMNTEAFF. CDR3 nucleotides: TGTGCCAGCAGGGCGACAGGAATGAACACTGAAGCTTTCTTT. The chain combines TRBV6-1 with TRBJ1-1; D is perhaps TRBD1 (6 bases). The CDR3 consists of 14 residues. The V gene's germline CDR1 is MNHNS and CDR2 SASEGT. With 6 bases removed from V and 0 bases from J, the gap between germline ends came to 11 bases.

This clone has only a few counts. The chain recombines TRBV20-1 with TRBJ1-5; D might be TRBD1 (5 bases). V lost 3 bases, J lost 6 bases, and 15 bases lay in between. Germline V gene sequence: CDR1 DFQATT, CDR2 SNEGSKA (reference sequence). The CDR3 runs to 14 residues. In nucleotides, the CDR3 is TGCAGTGCTAGGGGGGTGGGTAAAGGTCAGCCCCAGCATTTT. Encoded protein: CSARGVGKGQPQHF.

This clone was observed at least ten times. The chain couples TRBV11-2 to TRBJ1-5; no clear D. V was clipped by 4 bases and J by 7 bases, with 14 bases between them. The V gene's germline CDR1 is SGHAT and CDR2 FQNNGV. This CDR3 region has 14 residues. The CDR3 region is CASSSTGYRQPQHF. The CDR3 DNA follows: TGTGCCAGCAGCTCCACGGGCTATCGACAGCCCCAGCATTTT.

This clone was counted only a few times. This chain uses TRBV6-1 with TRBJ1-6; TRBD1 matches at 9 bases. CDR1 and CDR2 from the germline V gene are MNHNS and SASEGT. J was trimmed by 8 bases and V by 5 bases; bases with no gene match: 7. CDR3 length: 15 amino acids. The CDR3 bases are TGTGCCAGCAGTACGCCAGGGACAGGGTATTCACCCCTCCACTTT. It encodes CASSTPGTGYSPLHF.

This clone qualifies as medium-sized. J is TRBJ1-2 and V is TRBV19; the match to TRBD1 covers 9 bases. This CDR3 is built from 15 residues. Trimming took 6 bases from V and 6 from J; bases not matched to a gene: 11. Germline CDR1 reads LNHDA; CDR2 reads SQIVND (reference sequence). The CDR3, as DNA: TGTGCCAGTAGACCACCGGGACAGGGTTGGCATGGCTACACCTTC. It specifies CASRPPGQGWHGYTF.

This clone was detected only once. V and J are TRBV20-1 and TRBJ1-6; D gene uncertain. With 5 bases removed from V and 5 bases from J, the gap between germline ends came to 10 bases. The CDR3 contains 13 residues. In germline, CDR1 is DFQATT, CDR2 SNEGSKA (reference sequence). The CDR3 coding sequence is TGCAGTGCTCTCGGGCGGGATAATTCACCCCTCCACTTT. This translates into CSALGRDNSPLHF.